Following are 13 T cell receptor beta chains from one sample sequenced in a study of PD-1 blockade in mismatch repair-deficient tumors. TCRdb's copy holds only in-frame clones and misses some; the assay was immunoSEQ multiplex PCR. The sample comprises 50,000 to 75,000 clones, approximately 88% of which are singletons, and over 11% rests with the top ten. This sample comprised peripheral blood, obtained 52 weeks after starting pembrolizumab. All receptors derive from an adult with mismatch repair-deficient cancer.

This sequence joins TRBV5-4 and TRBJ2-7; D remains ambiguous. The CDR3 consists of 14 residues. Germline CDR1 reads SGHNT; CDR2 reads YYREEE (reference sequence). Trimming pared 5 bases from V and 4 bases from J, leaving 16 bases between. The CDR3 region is CASSEDGSVYEQYF. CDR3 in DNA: TGTGCCAGCAGTGAAGACGGATCCGTTTACGAGCAGTACTTC.

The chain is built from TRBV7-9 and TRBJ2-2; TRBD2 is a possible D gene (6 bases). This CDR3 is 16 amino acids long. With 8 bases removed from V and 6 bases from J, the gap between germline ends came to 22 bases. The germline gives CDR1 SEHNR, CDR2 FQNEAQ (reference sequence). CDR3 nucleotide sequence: TGTGCCAGCCTTTTAGGAGGGCGCGGAGAATCCGGGGAGCTGTTTTTT. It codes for CASLLGGRGESGELFF. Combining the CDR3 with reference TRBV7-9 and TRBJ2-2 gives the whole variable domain DTGVSQNPRHKITKRGQNVTFRCDPISEHNRLYWYRQTLGQGPEFLTYFQNEAQLEKSRLLSDRFSAERPKGSFSTLEIQRTEQGDSAMYLCASLLGGRGESGELFFGEGSRLTVL.

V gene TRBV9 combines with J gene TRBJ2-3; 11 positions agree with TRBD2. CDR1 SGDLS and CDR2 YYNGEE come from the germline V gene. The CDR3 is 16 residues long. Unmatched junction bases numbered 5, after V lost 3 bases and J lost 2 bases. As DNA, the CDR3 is TGTGCCAGCAGCGCCGGGACTAGCGGACTCACAGATACGCAGTATTTT. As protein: CASSAGTSGLTDTQYF.

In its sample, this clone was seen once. Here the CDR3 DNA reads TGTGCCAGCAGTCGACTAGAAGGCAATGAGCAGTTCTTC. This gives the protein CASSRLEGNEQFF. The V gene is TRBV6-5, the J gene TRBJ2-1; D is possibly TRBD2 (6 bases). V lost 5 bases and J 6 bases, leaving 11 bases between the germline ends. The CDR3 extends over 13 amino acids. The germline V gene has CDR1 MNHEY and CDR2 SVGAGI.

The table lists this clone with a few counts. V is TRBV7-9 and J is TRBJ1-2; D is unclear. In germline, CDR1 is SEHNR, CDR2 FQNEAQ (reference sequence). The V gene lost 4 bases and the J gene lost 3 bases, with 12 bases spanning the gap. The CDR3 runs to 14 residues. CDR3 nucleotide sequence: TGTGCCAGCAGCTCGCCCCGGGTCGACTATGGCTACACCTTC. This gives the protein CASSSPRVDYGYTF.

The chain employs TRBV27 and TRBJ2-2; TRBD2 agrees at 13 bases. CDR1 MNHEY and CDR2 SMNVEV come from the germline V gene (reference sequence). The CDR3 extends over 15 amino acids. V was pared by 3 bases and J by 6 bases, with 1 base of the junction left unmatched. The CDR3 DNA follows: TGTGCCAGCAGTTTCGGACTAGCGGGGGCCGGGGAGCTGTTTTTT. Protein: CASSFGLAGAGELFF.

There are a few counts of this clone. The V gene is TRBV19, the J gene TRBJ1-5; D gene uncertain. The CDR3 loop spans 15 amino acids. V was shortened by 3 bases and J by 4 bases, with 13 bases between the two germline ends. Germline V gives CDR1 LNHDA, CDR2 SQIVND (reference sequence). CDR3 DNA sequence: TGTGCCAGTAGTATGGTCCCAGGTCGGAATCAGCCCCAGCATTTT. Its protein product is CASSMVPGRNQPQHF.

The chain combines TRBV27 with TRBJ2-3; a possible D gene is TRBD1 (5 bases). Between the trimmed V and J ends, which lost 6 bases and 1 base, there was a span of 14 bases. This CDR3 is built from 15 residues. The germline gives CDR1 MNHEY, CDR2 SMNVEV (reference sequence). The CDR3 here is CASSSPLGGTDTQYF. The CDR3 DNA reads TGTGCCAGCAGCTCACCGCTAGGGGGCACAGATACGCAGTATTTT.

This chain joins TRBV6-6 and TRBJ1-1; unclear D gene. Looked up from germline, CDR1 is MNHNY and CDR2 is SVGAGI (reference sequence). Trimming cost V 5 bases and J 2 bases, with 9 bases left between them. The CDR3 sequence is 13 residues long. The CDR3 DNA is TGTGCCAGCAGTGCACCTCCTAACACTGAAGCTTTCTTT. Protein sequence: CASSAPPNTEAFF.

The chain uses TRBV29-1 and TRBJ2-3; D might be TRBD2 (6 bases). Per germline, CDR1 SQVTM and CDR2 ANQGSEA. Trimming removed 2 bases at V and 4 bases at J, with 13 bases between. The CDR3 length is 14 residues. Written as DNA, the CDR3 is TGCAGCGTTGAAATCGGGAGTAGCCCAGATACGCAGTATTTT. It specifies CSVEIGSSPDTQYF.

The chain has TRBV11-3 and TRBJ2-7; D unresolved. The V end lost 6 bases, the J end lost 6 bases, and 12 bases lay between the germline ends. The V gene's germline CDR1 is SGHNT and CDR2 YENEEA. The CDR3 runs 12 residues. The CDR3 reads CASSLTFAEQYF. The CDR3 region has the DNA TGTGCCAGCAGTCTCACATTTGCCGAGCAGTACTTC.

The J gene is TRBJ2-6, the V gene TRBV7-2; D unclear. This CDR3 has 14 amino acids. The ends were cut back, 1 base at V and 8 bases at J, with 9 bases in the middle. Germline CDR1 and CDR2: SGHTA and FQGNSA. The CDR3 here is CASSLVGETNVLTF. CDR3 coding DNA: TGTGCCAGCAGCTTAGTTGGGGAAACCAACGTCCTGACTTTC.

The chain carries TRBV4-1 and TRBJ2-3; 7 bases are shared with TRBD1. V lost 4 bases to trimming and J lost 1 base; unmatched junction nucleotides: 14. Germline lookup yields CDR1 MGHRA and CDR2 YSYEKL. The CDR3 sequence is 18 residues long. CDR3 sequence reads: CASSPGTRLGTGTDTQYF. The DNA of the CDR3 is TGCGCCAGCAGCCCCGGTACCCGGTTGGGGACAGGCACAGATACGCAGTATTTT.